These T cell receptor beta chains were read from a single sample in a study of T-cell reconstitution after alpha-beta-depleted transplantation in children. MiXCR, run by TCRdb on the PCR reads, gives a single entry per CDR3 protein. The sample holds 500,000 or so distinct CDR3 sequences; 30% to 35% are singletons and the top ten take 2% to 2.5%. The sequencing used PBMCs from the stem cell graft donor, collected from the stem cell graft. The receptors derive from a human donor who donated a stem cell graft to a child with aplastic anemia. CDR3s include the opening cysteine and the closing phenylalanine or tryptophan. The D gene is left open where the match is weak. Size tells how often a clone was seen (once, few, many) or the class of an expanded clone, and some rows leave it out.

TRBD2 | few | TRBJ2-1 | TRBV7-2 | TGTGCCAGCAGCCAAACTAGCGGAGACCACAATGAGCAGTTCTTC | CASSQTSGDHNEQFF
. | . | TRBJ2-1 | TRBV19 | TGTGCCAGCACAGACCTACAGGGGGGACTAGCAATCGGCTACAATGAGCAGTTCTTC | CASTDLQGGLAIGYNEQFF
. | . | TRBJ2-1 | TRBV24-1 | TGTGCCACCAAAAGTCAGAATGAGCAGTTCTTC | CATKSQNEQFF
TRBD2 | . | TRBJ2-5 | TRBV11-2 | TGTGCCAGCAGTTCCTCGGGGGGCCAAGAGACCCAGTACTTC | CASSSSGGQETQYF
. | few | TRBJ2-3 | TRBV5-1 | TGCGCCAGCTCGTACCGGGACTTGCGGGCCGACACAGATACGCAGTATTTT | CASSYRDLRADTDTQYF
TRBD1 | . | TRBJ2-5 | TRBV20-1 | TGCAGTGCTAGACAGGGGGCCGGGAAGACCCAGTACTTC | CSARQGAGKTQYF
TRBD2 | . | TRBJ2-1 | TRBV6-2/TRBV6-3 | TGTGCCAGCGTTCCCGGGACTAGCGGGAGGTCTGAGCAGTTCTTC | CASVPGTSGRSEQFF
. | . | TRBJ1-3 | TRBV19 | TGTGCCAGTAGTGCCCAGGGGAGCTCTGGAAACACCATATATTTT | CASSAQGSSGNTIYF
. | few | TRBJ2-3 | TRBV19 | TGTGCCAGTACCCAACGTGGACTACCCACCTTCACAGATACGCAGTATTTT | CASTQRGLPTFTDTQYF
TRBD2 | . | TRBJ2-1 | TRBV3-1 | TGTGCCAGCAGGTGCGGGGGGCATGAGCAGTTCTTC | CASRCGGHEQFF
. | few | TRBJ1-1 | TRBV20-1 | TGCAGTGCTAGGTCCGGCAGCGCGAACACTGAAGCTTTCTTT | CSARSGSANTEAFF
. | few | TRBJ2-1 | TRBV27 | TGTGCCAGCAGCCCTCACTGGACCTACAATGAGCAGTTCTTC | CASSPHWTYNEQFF
TRBD2 | . | TRBJ2-1 | TRBV5-6 | TGTGCCAGCAGGCAGAGCGGGACTCCCAACAATGAGCAGTTCTTC | CASRQSGTPNNEQFF
. | few | TRBJ1-2 | TRBV5-1 | TGCGCCAGCAGCTTGGCCGCCGGGCAGGGAAGTGGCTACACCTTC | CASSLAAGQGSGYTF
TRBD2 | . | TRBJ2-1 | TRBV20-1 | TGCAGTGCTTGGAAGCGGGAGAATCCGGGCGAGCAGTTCTTC | CSAWKRENPGEQFF
. | few | TRBJ2-2 | TRBV12-3/TRBV12-4 | TGTGCCAGCGCATTATCAGGGTCCACCGGGGAGCTGTTTTTT | CASALSGSTGELFF
. | few | TRBJ1-2 | TRBV29-1 | TGCAGCGTCGGAACCGGGCCGACTAACTATGGCTACACCTTC | CSVGTGPTNYGYTF
. | . | TRBJ1-5 | TRBV25-1 | TGTGCCAGCAGTGAAGGTATTGCGATCAATCAGCCCCAGCATTTT | CASSEGIAINQPQHF
TRBD2 | few | TRBJ2-1 | TRBV19 | TGTGCCAGTAGTATTGAGGAACTAGCGGGTAATGAGCAGTTCTTC | CASSIEELAGNEQFF
TRBD1 | few | TRBJ2-2 | TRBV18 | TGTGCCAGCTCACCACGACAGGGGACGAACACCGGGGAGCTGTTTTTT | CASSPRQGTNTGELFF
. | few | TRBJ2-5 | TRBV29-1 | TGCAGCGTGGGCCCAGGGGGGGAGACCCAGTACTTC | CSVGPGGETQYF
. | . | TRBJ1-5 | TRBV28 | TGTGCCAGCAGTCCCGTAACAGGGTACAATCAGCCCCAGCATTTT | CASSPVTGYNQPQHF
. | . | TRBJ1-5 | TRBV6-2/TRBV6-3 | TGTGCCAGCAGAGCGGACGCGGCGCAGCCCCAGCATTTT | CASRADAAQPQHF
. | few | TRBJ1-1 | TRBV29-1 | TGCAGCGATGACATGAACACTGAAGCTTTCTTT | CSDDMNTEAFF
TRBD1 | . | TRBJ2-7 | TRBV4-3 | TGCGCCAGCAGCCAAGGACAGGGGACTTTGTACGAGCAGTACTTC | CASSQGQGTLYEQYF
TRBD2 | few | TRBJ2-5 | TRBV25-1 | TGTGCCAGCAGTACACCGGGACTAGCGGGAGTAGAGACCCAGTACTTC | CASSTPGLAGVETQYF
. | . | TRBJ1-1 | TRBV4-3 | TGCGCCAGCAGCCAAGGGCAGGGAGCGGCGAACACTGAAGCTTTCTTT | CASSQGQGAANTEAFF
. | . | TRBJ1-1 | TRBV14 | TGTGCCAGCAGCCAAGCGTCGCCTTGGAACACTGAAGCTTTCTTT | CASSQASPWNTEAFF
TRBD2 | . | TRBJ2-2 | TRBV7-2 | TGTGCCAGCAGCTCGGGGCTACCGGGAGGATTGGGGGAGCTGTTTTTC | CASSSGLPGGLGELFF
TRBD2 | . | TRBJ2-1 | TRBV28 | TGTGCCAGCAGTTCCACCGGGACTAGCTTTTCCAATGAGCAGTTCTTC | CASSSTGTSFSNEQFF
. | . | TRBJ2-1 | TRBV18 | TGTGCCAGCTCACCACCCGGCCTAGGACAGTCTGAGCAGTTCTTC | CASSPPGLGQSEQFF
. | few | TRBJ2-1 | TRBV20-1 | TGCAGTGCTAGAGATCTTCAGGGGAGGGGGCAGCAGTTCTTC | CSARDLQGRGQQFF
TRBD2 | few | TRBJ2-7 | TRBV6-1 | TGTGCCAGCAGCCAATGGACTAGCGGGATGGTCTCCTACGAGCAGTACTTC | CASSQWTSGMVSYEQYF
TRBD1 | . | TRBJ1-2 | TRBV25-1 | TGTGCCAGCAGTGAACCAGGGGGTGGTGGCTATGGCTACACCTTC | CASSEPGGGGYGYTF
TRBD2 | few | TRBJ2-1 | TRBV20-1 | TGCAGTGCTAAAAGCGGGGGCTACAATGAGCAGTTCTTC | CSAKSGGYNEQFF
. | few | TRBJ1-5 | TRBV12-3/TRBV12-4 | TGTGCCAGCAGTTCCGGCAAAGGCAATCAGCCCCAGCATTTT | CASSSGKGNQPQHF
. | . | TRBJ2-7 | TRBV20-1 | TGCAGTGCTAGTTCCTCCACGGGACACTACGAGCAGTACTTC | CSASSSTGHYEQYF
. | . | TRBJ1-1 | TRBV7-2 | TGTGCCAGCAGCGTCCTGAACACTGAAGCTTTCTTT | CASSVLNTEAFF
TRBD2 | . | TRBJ2-1 | TRBV4-3 | TGCGCCAGCAGCCAAGACCATCATCAAGCGGGGCTCTCCTACAATGAGCAGTTCTTC | CASSQDHHQAGLSYNEQFF
. | . | TRBJ2-2 | TRBV5-1 | TGCGCCAGCAGCCCGGGGACCGGGGTGCCCGGGGAGCTGTTTTTT | CASSPGTGVPGELFF
. | few | TRBJ2-5 | TRBV27 | TGTGCCAGCAGTTTTTGGGACACCGGGAGGTCGAGGGAGACCCAGTACTTC | CASSFWDTGRSRETQYF
. | . | TRBJ1-1 | TRBV6-2/TRBV6-3 | TGTGCCAGCAGGGCGCTGGACAGAGCGAACACTGAAGCTTTCTTT | CASRALDRANTEAFF
TRBD2 | . | TRBJ2-1 | TRBV27 | TGTGCCAGCAGCCCGGGACTAGTTATTAATGAGCAGTTCTTC | CASSPGLVINEQFF
. | few | TRBJ1-2 | TRBV5-6 | TGTGCCAGCAGCCCACACGAAATCTGGGGCTACACCTTC | CASSPHEIWGYTF
TRBD2 | . | TRBJ2-7 | TRBV29-1 | TGCAGCGCCTTAGGGGGCGGGAGGGCCTTCGAGCAGTACTTC | CSALGGGRAFEQYF
. | few | TRBJ1-2 | TRBV12-3/TRBV12-4 | TGTGCCAGCAGTTTAGAAGGCAGGGGCTACGGCTACACCTTC | CASSLEGRGYGYTF
. | . | TRBJ2-5 | TRBV7-9 | TGTGCCAGCAGCTTCCAGCAAGAGACCCAGTACTTC | CASSFQQETQYF
. | few | TRBJ2-1 | TRBV29-1 | TGCAGCGTGGAAAGGGGGACTGGCTACAATGAGCAGTTCTTC | CSVERGTGYNEQFF